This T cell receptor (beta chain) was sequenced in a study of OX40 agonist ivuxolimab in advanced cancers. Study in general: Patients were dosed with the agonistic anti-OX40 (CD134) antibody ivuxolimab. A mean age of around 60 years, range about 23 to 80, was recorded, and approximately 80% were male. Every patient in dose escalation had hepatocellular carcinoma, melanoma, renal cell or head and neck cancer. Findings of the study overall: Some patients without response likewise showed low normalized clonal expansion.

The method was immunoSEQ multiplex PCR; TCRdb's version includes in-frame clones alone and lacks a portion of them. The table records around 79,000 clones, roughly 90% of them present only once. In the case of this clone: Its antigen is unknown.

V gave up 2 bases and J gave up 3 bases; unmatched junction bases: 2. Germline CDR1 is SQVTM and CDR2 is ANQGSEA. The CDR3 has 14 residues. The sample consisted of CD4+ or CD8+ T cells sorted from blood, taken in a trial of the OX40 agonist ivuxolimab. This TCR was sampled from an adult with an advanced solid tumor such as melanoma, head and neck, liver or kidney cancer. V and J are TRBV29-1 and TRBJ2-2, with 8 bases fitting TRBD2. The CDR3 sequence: CSVERAGDTGELFF. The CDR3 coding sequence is TGCAGCGTTGAAAGAGCGGGGGACACCGGGGAGCTGTTTTTT.